This T cell receptor (beta chain) was recorded in a study of T cell responses to AZD1222 COVID-19 vaccine. General study findings and limits: Just 5 to 7 people given AZD1222 tested seropositive at baseline. Mostly white British, mostly female donors; authors suggested clonal diversity may be underestimated. Targeting of unmutated variant regions was reportedly seen in nearly half of spike-specific TCRs. Only after the peak T cell response were repertoires sampled.

J lost 5 bases, V lost 5 bases, and 9 bases had no gene match. Germline V gene sequence: CDR1 LNHDA, CDR2 SQIVND (reference sequence). This CDR3 has 16 residues. Method: immunoSEQ multiplex PCR; TCRdb's copy keeps in-frame clones and lacks some. In the table there are around 140,000 clones, approximately 93% of which are singletons. Remarks on this clone: The antigen is unknown.

This receptor was taken from an adult in good health. The sample consisted of peripheral blood, taken on day 0 of MenACWY control vaccination. The V call is TRBV19, the J call TRBJ2-5; 12 nucleotides line up with TRBD2. CDR3 residues: CASSGLAGPQGETQYF. CDR3 nucleotide sequence: TGTGCCAGTAGTGGACTAGCGGGACCTCAGGGGGAGACCCAGTACTTC.